This is a list of T cell receptor beta chains from one sample in a study of cytomegalovirus exposure and HLA in healthy donors. Method: immunoSEQ multiplex PCR; TCRdb's copy keeps in-frame clones and lacks some. Among 85,000 to 120,000 clones, around 71% were seen once, and the ten largest hold about 0.8%. Sequencing was carried out using PBMCs. The receptor source for this set is a boy younger than 18 in good health and CMV-seronegative. Both conserved end residues are trimmed from each CDR3. D genes are given only for firm matches.

CDR3aa | v_gene | d_gene
ASTLGASEGPWETQY | TRBV7-8 | .
ASSGTNTGELF | TRBV6-4 | .
ASSYSIVAEAF | TRBV6-5 | .
ASSPPRTGGNTQY | TRBV18 | TRBD1
ASSGTSDRRDTQY | TRBV6-4 | TRBD2
AWGRGGSGYT | TRBV30 | .
ASSWTGTAYGYT | TRBV28 | TRBD1
ASSQQGSTEAF | TRBV6-6 | .
ASSQRLLAGELF | TRBV7-8 | .
ATSRGTGYEQY | TRBV15 | TRBD1
ASSEDRAPYGYT | TRBV6-5 | TRBD1
SVDRDGANVLT | TRBV29-1 | TRBD1
SVEGQGGLEAF | TRBV29-1 | TRBD1
ASRDPGQGNEKLF | TRBV28 | TRBD1
ASSEALWETQY | TRBV6-1 | .
AWSQGLIEQY | TRBV30 | .
ARGLTSGRATDTQY | TRBV2 | TRBD2
ASSLGSGPYNEQF | TRBV5-4 | .
ASSGPTTQH | TRBV25-1 | .
ASSRSGGSTNEKLF | TRBV7-9 | .
ASSLPGQDSNQPQH | TRBV28 | TRBD1
ASSSRGRYSYEQY | TRBV5-4 | TRBD1
ASSHLTGGEVETQY | TRBV13 | TRBD1
ASTRTEISTDTQY | TRBV5-1 | .
ASSLPGQRMNTEAF | TRBV28 | TRBD1
ASSASGTSSHEQF | TRBV25-1 | TRBD2
ASSLQGRSGTEAF | TRBV5-5 | .
ASSLQGLGNTIY | TRBV5-1 | .
AWSVREGNYEQY | TRBV30 | TRBD2
SGGLRLARNEQF | TRBV29-1 | .
ASSYGPTRGTQY | TRBV11-1 | .
ASSFGRGTEETQY | TRBV5-1 | .
ASTRDRGEQF | TRBV19 | TRBD1
ASSSRTGGAETQY | TRBV7-3 | TRBD1
ASKRAGLANTEAF | TRBV5-6 | .
ASSVSGGAGNIQY | TRBV9 | TRBD2
ASSSPSGRSPYEQY | TRBV25-1 | TRBD2
ASSLEGDMYVSGANVLT | TRBV7-8 | .
AINRDLNQPQH | TRBV10-3 | .
ASSVSSYNSPLH | TRBV7-9 | .
ASSVDRGAYNEQF | TRBV6-5 | TRBD1
ASSFGQPNYGYT | TRBV13 | .
ASSAQGLTNEKLF | TRBV7-9 | .
ASSVQGAGNTIY | TRBV9 | TRBD1
ASNPGQGGLNEQY | TRBV7-9 | TRBD1
ASSVRGTSTEAF | TRBV9 | .
ASSEEWGEQQY | TRBV6-1 | .
ASSADGGAPDTQY | TRBV9 | TRBD2
ASNSGTGLFYGYT | TRBV5-5 | TRBD1
ASSSWEAGGWLGTGELF | TRBV5-4 | TRBD2
ASTLTGRGRKSNQPQH | TRBV13 | TRBD1
ASSFRLGNEQF | TRBV6-4 | .
ASSSGNQETQY | TRBV28 | TRBD2
ASSNPPGVGSTDTQY | TRBV5-1 | .